This TCR beta chain was captured in a study of shared clonotypes between healthy human individuals. The CDR3 covers 18 residues. V lost 0 bases, J lost 2 bases, and 9 bases stayed unmatched. Per germline, CDR1 SGDLS and CDR2 YYNGEE. Profiling relied on immunoSEQ multiplex PCR, and the TCRdb table lists in-frame clones only, not all of them. The table includes roughly 1,600,000 clones, approximately 98.5% detected once. The rearrangement joins TRBV9 to TRBJ2-1; 9 positions agree with TRBD1. Specimen: naive CD4+ T cells sorted from blood. Subset defined: CD45RA+ positively selected. This TCR derives from a man aged 25-45 years in good health. The CDR3 nucleotides read TGTGCCAGCAGCGTAGCCGGGACAGGGACAATTACCTACAATGAGCAGTTCTTC. This sequence encodes CASSVAGTGTITYNEQFF.